These 26 T cell receptor beta chains were sequenced from one sample in a study of T cells expressing NK-cell markers. Reprocessing the 5' RACE reads, TCRdb reports a single entry for every CDR3 protein and omits DNA. The table gives around 180,000 distinct CDR3 sequences; the top ten clones make up around 20% of it. The material sequenced was blood T cells: a sorted CD56 or NKG2C T cell subset, CD4+ or CD8+ T cells, or bulk PBMC T cells (not recorded which). The receptor source for this set is a man aged 18 to 69 in good health.

The rearrangement uses TRBV23-1 and TRBJ2-7; TCRdb's D gene call, TRBD1, goes unchecked for lack of DNA. TRBV23-1 is labeled an ORF, and its function is uncertain. This CDR3 has 13 residues. The CDR3 sequence: CASSQYNRAEQYF.

This sequence joins TRBV27 and TRBJ1-2. Germline-derived CDR1 and CDR2 are MNHEY and SMNVEV (reference sequence). This CDR3 is 15 amino acids long. CDR3 region: CASSPSGGTLRGYTF.

This rearrangement joins TRBV16 to TRBJ2-1; TCRdb selects TRBD2, and the lack of DNA leaves this call unchecked. There are 16 residues in the CDR3. The germline gives CDR1 KGHSY, CDR2 FQNENV. The CDR3 protein is CASSQFLAGGNNEQFF.

The rearrangement links TRBV4-1 to TRBJ1-6; the D call from TCRdb, TRBD1, cannot be confirmed without DNA. CDR3 length: 15 amino acids. Germline-derived CDR1 and CDR2 are MGHRA and YSYEKL. CDR3: CASSVRDSHNSPLHF.

V is TRBV19 and J is TRBJ2-1; lacking DNA, the TRBD1 call made by TCRdb goes unchecked. CDR1 LNHDA and CDR2 SQIVND come from the germline V gene (reference sequence). The CDR3 sequence is 13 residues long. The CDR3 sequence is CASARTFTNEQFF.

The CDR3 here is CASRTDRVGLRGYTF. The chain employs TRBV5-6 and TRBJ1-2; TCRdb returns TRBD1, unconfirmable since there is no DNA. The germline V gene has CDR1 SGHDT and CDR2 YYEEEE. The CDR3 has 15 amino acids.

This sequence joins TRBV24-1 and TRBJ1-1. The V gene's germline CDR1 is KGHDR and CDR2 SFDVKD. This CDR3 spans 14 amino acids. The CDR3 spells CATSDSGMNTEAFF.

The genes are TRBV27 and TRBJ1-2; TCRdb lists TRBD1, though no DNA is available to test this call. The CDR3 has 14 amino acids. The germline V gene has CDR1 MNHEY and CDR2 SMNVEV (reference sequence). CDR3 protein: CASSPTANNYGYTF.

The V gene is TRBV27, the J gene TRBJ2-3; TCRdb's assignment of TRBD1 cannot be checked, as there is no DNA. The CDR3 contains 15 residues. CDR1 is MNHEY and CDR2 is SMNVEV in the germline V gene (reference sequence). The CDR3 region is CASSLDRGPTDTQYF.

The rearrangement joins TRBV19 to TRBJ2-7. The CDR3 has 13 amino acids. Germline lookup yields CDR1 LNHDA and CDR2 SQIVND (reference sequence). The CDR3 here is CASSMSPSYEQYF.

The chain has TRBV7-2 and TRBJ2-7. The CDR3 is made up of 13 amino acids. CDR1 is SGHTA and CDR2 is FQGNSA in the germline V gene. CDR3 in amino acids: CASSLGGGSEQYF.

The J gene is TRBJ2-1, the V gene TRBV28; there is no DNA to check the TCRdb D call of TRBD2. This CDR3 comprises 15 residues. CDR1 is MDHEN, CDR2 SYDVKM, per germline. CDR3 loop: CASSLLRGGYNEQFF.

V usage is TRBV18 and J usage is TRBJ1-1; lacking DNA, the TRBD1 call made by TCRdb goes unchecked. Germline loops: CDR1 KGHSH, CDR2 LQKENI. The CDR3 loop spans 17 amino acids. The CDR3 sequence: CASPEGAGRRGNTEAFF. The whole variable domain, filled in from reference TRBV18 and TRBJ1-1, reads NAGVMQNPRHLVRRRGQEARLRCSPMKGHSHVYWYRQLPEEGLKFMVYLQKENIIDESGMPKERFSAEFPKEGPSILRIQQVVRGDSAAYFCASPEGAGRRGNTEAFFGQGTRLTVV.

The J gene is TRBJ2-3, the V gene TRBV25-1. Germline V gene data show CDR1 as MGHDK and CDR2 as SYGVNS. The CDR3 sequence is 13 residues long. CDR3 amino acids: CASSEENSDTQYF.

V and J are TRBV12-1 and TRBJ2-4; TCRdb's D call of TRBD1 is untestable without DNA. TRBV12-1 counts as a pseudogene. This CDR3 has 13 residues. CDR3 in amino acids: CASSPGTKNIQYF.

This chain's CDR3 is CASSEVYGEEDIAEKLFF. V gene TRBV6-1 combines with J gene TRBJ1-4. Germline V CDR1 and CDR2: MNHNS, SASEGT. This CDR3 has 18 residues.

J is TRBJ2-7 and V is TRBV20-1; TCRdb lists TRBD1, though no DNA is available to test this call. The CDR3 covers 14 residues. The V gene's germline CDR1 is DFQATT and CDR2 SNEGSKA (reference sequence). CDR3 loop: CSAPEGVAVMEQYF.

The V call is TRBV7-8, the J call TRBJ1-5. CDR3 size: 16 residues. Germline loops: CDR1 SGHVS, CDR2 FQNEAQ. CDR3 residues: CASSLGGIYSNQPQHF. Supplemented by reference TRBV7-8 and TRBJ1-5, the full variable domain reads GAGVSQSPRYKVAKRGQDVALRCDPISGHVSLFWYQQALGQGPEFLTYFQNEAQLDKSGLPSDRFFAERPEGSVSTLKIQRTQQEDSAVYLCASSLGGIYSNQPQHFGDGTRLSIL.

The chain uses TRBV12-3 or TRBV12-4 and TRBJ2-7; TCRdb's D call of TRBD1 is untestable without DNA. There are 15 residues in the CDR3. The CDR3 region is CASRQLRDGSYEQYF.

The chain combines TRBV2 with TRBJ1-4; the TRBD1 assignment by TCRdb is unverifiable without DNA. This CDR3 comprises 14 residues. In germline, CDR1 is SNHLY, CDR2 FYNNEI. The CDR3 spells CASSVRDGPEKLFF.

This chain connects TRBV18 to TRBJ2-5; TCRdb's D call of TRBD1 is untestable without DNA. The CDR3 spans 13 residues. The germline gives CDR1 KGHSH, CDR2 LQKENI. The CDR3 sequence is CASSPYREETQYF. Using reference TRBV18 and TRBJ2-5 for the parts outside the CDR3, the full variable domain is NAGVMQNPRHLVRRRGQEARLRCSPMKGHSHVYWYRQLPEEGLKFMVYLQKENIIDESGMPKERFSAEFPKEGPSILRIQQVVRGDSAAYFCASSPYREETQYFGPGTRLLVL.

The chain recombines TRBV7-6 with TRBJ1-4. Germline CDR1 and CDR2: SGHVS and FNYEAQ. CDR3 length equals 13 residues. CDR3 sequence reads: CASSFRGWEKLFF.

J is TRBJ1-6 and V is TRBV20-1. The CDR3 covers 16 residues. Looked up from germline, CDR1 is DFQATT and CDR2 is SNEGSKA (reference sequence). CDR3 amino acids: CSAEEASQPYNSPLHF.

The chain's CDR3 is CASSETGYHQPQHF. This sequence joins TRBV25-1 and TRBJ1-5; with no DNA, the TCRdb D assignment of TRBD1 cannot be verified. The CDR3 runs 14 residues. Germline CDR1 and CDR2: MGHDK and SYGVNS. Supplemented by reference TRBV25-1 and TRBJ1-5, the full variable domain reads EADIYQTPRYLVIGTGKKITLECSQTMGHDKMYWYQQDPGMELHLIHYSYGVNSTEKGDLSSESTVSRIRTEHFPLTLESARPSHTSQYLCASSETGYHQPQHFGDGTRLSIL.

V and J are TRBV30 and TRBJ1-2; TCRdb names TRBD1, which stays unverified in the absence of DNA. Germline-derived CDR1 and CDR2 are GTSNPN and SVGIG (reference sequence). This CDR3 region has 14 residues. The CDR3 spells CAWKRSPPAANYTF.

The chain has TRBV12-3 or TRBV12-4 and TRBJ1-3; TCRdb's assignment of TRBD1 cannot be checked, as there is no DNA. The CDR3 runs 17 residues. The CDR3 spells CASSLAPGPNPGNTIYF.